One TCR beta chain is described in this entry. This clonotype was counted only a few times. What this receptor recognizes is not known. The input lacks base qualities; no much larger clone sits a single base away. The receptor library was made with 5' RACE. TCRdb lists the instrument as Illumina HiSeq 2000. A universal primer binding site was introduced by template switching, and a unique molecular identifier was present in the final cDNA, enabling accurate counting of TCR cDNA molecules. Specific primers in the conserved constant-segment region were used to synthesize first-strand cDNA for the TCR alpha and beta chains. Each cDNA library was double barcoded, with a SMART-Mk sample barcode plus Illumina barcodes, to control for contamination. TruSeq adapter sequences along with Illumina sample barcodes were introduced in two successive PCR steps. The TCR alpha and beta cDNA libraries were sequenced on the Illumina HiSeq platform using custom primers. From the authors' description of their analysis: Unique molecular identifiers were extracted from raw reads with MiGEC, and CDR3 positions were determined with MiXCR. For each individual, recombination models were inferred using an EM algorithm with the repgenHMM and IGoR tools. Shared clonotypes were analyzed with the tcR package in R, and sharing was normalized by the product of cloneset sizes. To study raw recombination without the effects of thymic and clonal selection, out-of-frame nonproductive sequences were analyzed. TCRdb handled the public reads itself, with Q25 trimming in fastp and clone calling in MiXCR, and kept productive beta chains. Each record represents a unique CDR3 protein, reported with the most common genes and DNA among its rows. The V and J calls shown here were made by TCRdb, not taken from the authors' results. Recorded for this sample are around 650,000 distinct CDR3 sequences; roughly 6.6% of them occurred a single time. Of the sample, over 1.5% is held by the ten largest clones.

Every donor was a healthy Caucasian. The twin cohort comprised three pairs of female monozygotic twins, all aged about 18 to 29 years. The RNA used for TCR libraries was isolated from peripheral blood mononuclear cells. These data come from a study of identical twins (dated by TCRdb to about 2016). Looking at the study overall: TCR alpha and beta repertoires from monozygotic twins, unrelated adults of various ages and cord blood were deep-sequenced to test whether fetal clonotypes persist. To rule out contamination, replicate twin experiments were performed at different times with different library preparation protocols.

Broad study findings and their caveats: Zero-insertion analyses could be partly confounded by invariant T cells such as MAIT and iNKT, although diverse VJ usage argued against such confounding for most clonotypes. In monozygotic twins, recombination models systematically underestimated out-of-frame TCR alpha sharing, but the models matched the sharing seen between unrelated individuals. Abundant cord blood beta clonotypes had fewer insertions, young adult naive repertoires showed a similar but weaker trend, and memory repertoires showed no such trend. Because the same donors could not be followed over many years, the conclusions relied on cross-sectional statistical analysis. A weaker excess of twin sharing was found in beta out-of-frame sequences because the signal-to-noise ratio was lowered by fewer shared sequences. Out-of-frame TCR alpha sequences shared between twins showed an excess of low generation-probability sequences compared with coincidental sharing between unrelated individuals.

Cut back by 3 bases and 4 bases, the V and J ends lie 12 bases apart. CDR1 DFQATT and CDR2 SNEGSKA are derived from the germline V gene (reference sequence). From the cysteine through the phenylalanine, the CDR3 covers 14 amino acids. Only the CDR3 portion is preserved as DNA: 42 bases, with reading frame beginning at the first base. These same records also appear under a second study, on yellow fever vaccine responses in identical twins. The second study, in turn, reports: The T cell response to vaccination in identical twins was reported by the authors to appear partly convergent and partly personalized. Focusing on identical twins, the study followed the T cell clones that responded to the vaccine, and did so with precision.

Input material: PBMCs. This receptor was obtained from a woman in her late teens or twenties in good health. This sequence uses TRBV20-1 and TRBJ2-2; TRBD2 might be the D gene, on 5 matching bases. CDR3 sequence: CSASSGFPTGELFF. The sequence in DNA is TGCAGTGCTAGCTCGGGATTTCCCACCGGGGAGCTGTTTTTT.